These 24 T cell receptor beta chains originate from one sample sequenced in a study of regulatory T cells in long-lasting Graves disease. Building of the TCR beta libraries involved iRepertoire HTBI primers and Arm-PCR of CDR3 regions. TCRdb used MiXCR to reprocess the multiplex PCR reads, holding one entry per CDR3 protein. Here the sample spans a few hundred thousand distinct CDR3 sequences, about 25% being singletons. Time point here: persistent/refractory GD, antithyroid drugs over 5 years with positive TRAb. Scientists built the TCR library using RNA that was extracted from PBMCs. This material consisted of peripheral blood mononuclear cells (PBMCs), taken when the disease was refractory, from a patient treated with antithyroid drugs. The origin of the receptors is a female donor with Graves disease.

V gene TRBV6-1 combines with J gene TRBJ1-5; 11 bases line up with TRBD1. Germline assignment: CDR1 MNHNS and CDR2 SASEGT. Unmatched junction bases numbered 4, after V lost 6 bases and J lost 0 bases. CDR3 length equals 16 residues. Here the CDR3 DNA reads TGTGCCAGCAGGTCGGGACAGGGGGTTAGCAATCAGCCCCAGCATTTT. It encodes CASRSGQGVSNQPQHF.

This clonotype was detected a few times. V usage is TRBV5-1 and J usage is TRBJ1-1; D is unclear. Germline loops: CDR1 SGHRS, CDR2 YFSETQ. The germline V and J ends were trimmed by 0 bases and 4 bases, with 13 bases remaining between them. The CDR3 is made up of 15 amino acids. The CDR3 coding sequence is TGCGCCAGCAGCTTGGAGGCTTCAAGTAGCACTGAAGCTTTCTTT. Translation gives CASSLEASSSTEAFF.

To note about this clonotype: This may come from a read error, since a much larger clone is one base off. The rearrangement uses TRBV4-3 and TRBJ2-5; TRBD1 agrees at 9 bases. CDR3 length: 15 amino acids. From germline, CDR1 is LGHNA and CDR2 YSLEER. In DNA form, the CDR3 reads TGCGCCAGCAGCCAAGGGACAGGGGACCAAGAGACCCAGCACTTC. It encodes CASSQGTGDQETQHF.

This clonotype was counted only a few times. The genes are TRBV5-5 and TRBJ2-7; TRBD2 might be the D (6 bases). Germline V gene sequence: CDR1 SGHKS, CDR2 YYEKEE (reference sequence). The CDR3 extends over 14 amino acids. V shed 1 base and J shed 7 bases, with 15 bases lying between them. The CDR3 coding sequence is TGTGCCAGCAGCTTGACGTCTGGGGCGGGGGAGCAGTACTTC. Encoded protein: CASSLTSGAGEQYF.

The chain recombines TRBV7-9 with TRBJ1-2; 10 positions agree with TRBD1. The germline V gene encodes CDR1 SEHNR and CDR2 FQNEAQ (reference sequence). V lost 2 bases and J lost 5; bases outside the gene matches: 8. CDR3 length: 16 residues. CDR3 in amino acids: CASSLWGQGIEYGYTF. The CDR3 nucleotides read TGTGCCAGCAGCTTATGGGGACAGGGGATAGAATATGGCTACACCTTC.

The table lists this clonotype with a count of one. The CDR3 loop is CSARDLSPDTQYF. CDR3 nucleotide sequence: TGCAGTGCTAGAGACTTGAGCCCAGATACGCAGTATTTT. This chain uses TRBV20-1 with TRBJ2-3; unclear D gene. Germline loops: CDR1 DFQATT, CDR2 SNEGSKA (reference sequence). The ends were cut back, 0 bases at V and 4 bases at J, with 8 bases in the middle. The CDR3 length is 13 residues.

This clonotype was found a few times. CDR3 residues: CASAERPGLYEQYF. CDR3 nucleotides: TGCGCCAGCGCCGAGCGGCCAGGACTCTACGAGCAGTACTTC. This chain links TRBV5-1 with TRBJ2-7; D might be TRBD2 (5 bases). V gave up 7 bases and J gave up 3 bases, with 17 bases separating them. This CDR3 contains 14 residues. CDR1 and CDR2 (germline): SGHRS, YFSETQ. Full variable domain (remainder filled in from reference TRBV5-1 and TRBJ2-7): KAGVTQTPRYLIKTRGQQVTLSCSPISGHRSVSWYQQTPGQGLQFLFEYFSETQRNKGNFPGRFSGRQFSNSRSEMNVSTLELGDSALYLCASAERPGLYEQYFGPGTRLTVT.

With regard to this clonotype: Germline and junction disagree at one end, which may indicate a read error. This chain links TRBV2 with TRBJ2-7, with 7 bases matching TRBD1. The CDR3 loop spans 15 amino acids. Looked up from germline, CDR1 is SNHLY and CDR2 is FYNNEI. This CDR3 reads CASSQASGQFYEQYF. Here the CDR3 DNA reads TGCGCCAGCAGCCAAGCCTCGGGACAGTTCTACGAGCAGTACTTC.

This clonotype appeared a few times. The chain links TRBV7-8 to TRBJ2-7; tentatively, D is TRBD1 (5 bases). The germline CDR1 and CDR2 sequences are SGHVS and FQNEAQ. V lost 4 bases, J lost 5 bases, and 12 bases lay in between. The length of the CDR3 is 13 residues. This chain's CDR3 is CASSSPLGDEQYF. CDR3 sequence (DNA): TGTGCCAGCAGCTCCCCCTTAGGGGACGAGCAGTACTTC.

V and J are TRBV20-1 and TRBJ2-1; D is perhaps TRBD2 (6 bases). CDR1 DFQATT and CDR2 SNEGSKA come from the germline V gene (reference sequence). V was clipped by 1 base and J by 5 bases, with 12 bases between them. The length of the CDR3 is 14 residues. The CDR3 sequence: CSARVPGLHNEQFF. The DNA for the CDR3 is TGCAGTGCTAGAGTCCCGGGACTCCACAATGAGCAGTTCTTC.

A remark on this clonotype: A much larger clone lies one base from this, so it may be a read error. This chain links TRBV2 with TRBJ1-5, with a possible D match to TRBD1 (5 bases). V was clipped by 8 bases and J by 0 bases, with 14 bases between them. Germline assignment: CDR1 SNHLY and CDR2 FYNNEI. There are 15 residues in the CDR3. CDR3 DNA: TGTGCCAGCGGTCAAACAGGTTATAGCAATCAGCCCCAGCATTTT. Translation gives CASGQTGYSNQPQHF.

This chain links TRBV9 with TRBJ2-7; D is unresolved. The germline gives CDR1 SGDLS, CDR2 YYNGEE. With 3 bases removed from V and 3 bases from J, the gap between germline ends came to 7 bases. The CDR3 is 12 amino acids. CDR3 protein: CASSGQNYEQYF. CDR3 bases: TGTGCCAGCAGCGGGCAGAACTACGAGCAGTACTTC.

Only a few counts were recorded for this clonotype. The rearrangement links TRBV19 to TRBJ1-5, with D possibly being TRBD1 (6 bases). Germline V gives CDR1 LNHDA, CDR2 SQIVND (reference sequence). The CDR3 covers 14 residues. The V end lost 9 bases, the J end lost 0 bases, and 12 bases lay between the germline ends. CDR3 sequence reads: CASGQINSNQPQHF. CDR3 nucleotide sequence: TGTGCCAGCGGACAGATTAATAGCAATCAGCCCCAGCATTTT.

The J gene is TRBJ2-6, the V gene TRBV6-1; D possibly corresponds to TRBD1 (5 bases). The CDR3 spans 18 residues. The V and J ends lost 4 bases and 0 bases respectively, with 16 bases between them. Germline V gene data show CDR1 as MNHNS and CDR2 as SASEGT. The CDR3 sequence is CASSANRQHLSGANVLTF. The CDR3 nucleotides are TGTGCCAGCAGTGCAAATAGACAGCATCTCTCTGGGGCCAACGTCCTGACTTTC.

In nucleotides, the CDR3 is TGTGCCAGCAGTCCCCCCGGGATGATCATTCAGTACTTC. This encodes CASSPPGMIIQYF. The chain uses TRBV11-1 and TRBJ2-4, with D maybe TRBD2 (5 bases). The germline gives CDR1 SGHAT, CDR2 FQDESV (reference sequence). Trimming removed 6 bases at V and 9 bases at J, with 15 bases between. This CDR3 comprises 13 residues.

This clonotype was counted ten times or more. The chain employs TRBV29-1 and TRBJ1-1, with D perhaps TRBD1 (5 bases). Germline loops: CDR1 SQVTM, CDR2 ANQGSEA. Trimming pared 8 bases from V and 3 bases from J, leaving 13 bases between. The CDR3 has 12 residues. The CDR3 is CSSGTGDTEAFF. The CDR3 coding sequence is TGCAGCTCCGGGACGGGAGACACTGAAGCTTTCTTT.

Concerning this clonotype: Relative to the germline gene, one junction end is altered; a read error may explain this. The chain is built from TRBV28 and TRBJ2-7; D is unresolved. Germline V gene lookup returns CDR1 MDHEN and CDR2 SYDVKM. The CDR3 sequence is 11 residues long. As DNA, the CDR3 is TGTGCCAGCCAAACGTCGCGCTACCTTCCATTC. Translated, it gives CASQTSRYLPF.

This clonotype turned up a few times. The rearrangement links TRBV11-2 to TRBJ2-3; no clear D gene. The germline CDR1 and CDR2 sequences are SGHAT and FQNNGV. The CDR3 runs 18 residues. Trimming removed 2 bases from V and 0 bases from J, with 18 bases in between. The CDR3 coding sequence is TGTGCCAGCAGCTTAAAAGGGATCTGGAGCCTCAGCACAGATACGCAGTATTTT. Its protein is CASSLKGIWSLSTDTQYF.

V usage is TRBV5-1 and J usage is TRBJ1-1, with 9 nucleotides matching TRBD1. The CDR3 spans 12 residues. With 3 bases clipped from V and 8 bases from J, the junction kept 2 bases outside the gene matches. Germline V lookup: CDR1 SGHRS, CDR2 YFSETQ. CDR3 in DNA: TGCGCCAGCAGCTGGGGGACAGGGGAAGCTTTCTTT. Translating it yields CASSWGTGEAFF.

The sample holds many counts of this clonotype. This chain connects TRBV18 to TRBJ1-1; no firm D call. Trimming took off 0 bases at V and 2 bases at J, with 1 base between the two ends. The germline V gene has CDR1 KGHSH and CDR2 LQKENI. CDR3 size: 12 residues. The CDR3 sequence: CASSPPNTEAFF. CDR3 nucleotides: TGTGCCAGCTCACCACCCAACACTGAAGCTTTCTTT. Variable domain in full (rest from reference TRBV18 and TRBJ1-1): NAGVMQNPRHLVRRRGQEARLRCSPMKGHSHVYWYRQLPEEGLKFMVYLQKENIIDESGMPKERFSAEFPKEGPSILRIQQVVRGDSAAYFCASSPPNTEAFFGQGTRLTVV.

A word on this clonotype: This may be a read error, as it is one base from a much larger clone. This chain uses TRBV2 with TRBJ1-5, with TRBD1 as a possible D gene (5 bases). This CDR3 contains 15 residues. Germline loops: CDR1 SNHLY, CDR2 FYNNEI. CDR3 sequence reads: CASSQDGGSGQPRHF. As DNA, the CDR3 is TGTGCCAGCAGTCAGGACGGGGGTTCCGGGCAGCCCCGGCATTTT.

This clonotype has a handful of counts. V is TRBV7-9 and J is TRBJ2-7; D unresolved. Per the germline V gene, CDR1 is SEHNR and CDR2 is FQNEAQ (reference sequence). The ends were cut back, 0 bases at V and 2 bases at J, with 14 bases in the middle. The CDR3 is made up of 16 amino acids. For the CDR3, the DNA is TGTGCCAGCAGCTTAGCGGGATCTAAGACGGCCTACGAGCAGTACTTC. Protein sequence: CASSLAGSKTAYEQYF.

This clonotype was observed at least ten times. CDR3 in DNA: TGTGCCAGCAGTTTCGCCCTTAATGAAAAACTGTTTTTT. This sequence encodes CASSFALNEKLFF. The chain joins TRBV28 to TRBJ1-4; D not certain. Germline values: CDR1 MDHEN, CDR2 SYDVKM. The V gene lost 3 bases and the J gene lost 4 bases, with 6 bases spanning the gap. The CDR3 has 13 amino acids.

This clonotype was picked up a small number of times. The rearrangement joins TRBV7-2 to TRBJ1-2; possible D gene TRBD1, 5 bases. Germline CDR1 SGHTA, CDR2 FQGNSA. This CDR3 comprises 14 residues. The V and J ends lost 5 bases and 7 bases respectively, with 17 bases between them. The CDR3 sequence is CASSDLQVAGGYTF. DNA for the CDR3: TGTGCCAGCAGCGACCTACAGGTTGCGGGTGGCTACACCTTC.